The TCR beta chain described here comes from a study of CD8 T cells in Susac syndrome. About the research overall: Within the sequenced Susac syndrome patient group, six exhibited active disease and roughly 8 were in remission. Patients with Susac syndrome were therapy-naive, on corticosteroids, or on intravenous immunoglobulin alone at the time that blood was drawn.

In the case of this clonotype: Its antigen is undetermined.

Whole-study findings and limits: Susac syndrome CD8+ repertoires were clonally expanded, most strongly in CD8+ TEMRA cells.

CDR1 and CDR2 from the germline V gene are SGHAT and FQNNGV. The CDR3 has 13 amino acids. The V gene lost 5 bases and the J gene lost 0 bases, with 5 bases spanning the gap. A quantity of about 0.45 to 1 ug RNA underwent reverse transcription using random hexamers. One entry per CDR3 protein, called by TCRdb with MiXCR from the immunoSEQ multiplex PCR reads. Of some 130,000 distinct CDR3 sequences in the sample, around 93% were seen once. What was sequenced was CD8+ T cells from PBMCs. This chain links TRBV11-2 with TRBJ2-1; D is unclear. The source of this sequence is a human donor with Susac syndrome. CDR3 nucleotide sequence: TGTGCCAGCAGCCTCGTCTCCTACAATGAGCAGTTCTTC. Its protein product is CASSLVSYNEQFF. Full variable domain (rest looked up from reference TRBV11-2 and TRBJ2-1): EAGVAQSPRYKIIEKRQSVAFWCNPISGHATLYWYQQILGQGPKLLIQFQNNGVVDDSQLPKDRFSAERLKGVDSTLKIQPAKLEDSAVYLCASSLVSYNEQFFGPGTRLTVL.